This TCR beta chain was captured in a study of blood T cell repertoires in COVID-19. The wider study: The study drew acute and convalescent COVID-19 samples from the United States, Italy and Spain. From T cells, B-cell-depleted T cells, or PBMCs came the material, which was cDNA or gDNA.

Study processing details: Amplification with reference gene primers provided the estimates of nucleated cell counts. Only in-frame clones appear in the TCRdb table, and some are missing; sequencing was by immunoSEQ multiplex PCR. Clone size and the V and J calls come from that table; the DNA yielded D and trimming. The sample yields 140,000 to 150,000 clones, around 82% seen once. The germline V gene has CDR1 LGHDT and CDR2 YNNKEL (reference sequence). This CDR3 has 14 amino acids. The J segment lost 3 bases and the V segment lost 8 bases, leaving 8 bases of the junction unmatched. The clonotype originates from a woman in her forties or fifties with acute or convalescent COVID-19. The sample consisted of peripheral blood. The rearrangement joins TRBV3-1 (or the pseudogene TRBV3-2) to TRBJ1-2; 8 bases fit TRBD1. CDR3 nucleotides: TGTGCCAGCGGTCCAGGGGGCCCCTACTATGGCTACACCTTC. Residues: CASGPGGPYYGYTF.